This record looks at one T cell receptor (beta chain) sequence and its context. Per germline, CDR1 SGHDN and CDR2 FVKESK. The CDR3 covers 18 residues. The V end lost 1 base, the J end lost 10 bases, and 27 bases lay between the germline ends. The sample is drawn from a study of blood T cell repertoires in COVID-19. Study context: Samples taken during acute and convalescent COVID-19 were collected in the United States, Italy and Spain.

The table came from immunoSEQ multiplex PCR; TCRdb's copy has only in-frame clones and leaves some out. Of about 36,000 clones in the sample, approximately 90% were seen once. This TCR derives from a human donor in a cohort sampled during active COVID-19. V is TRBV14 and J is TRBJ2-3, with D possibly being TRBD2 (6 bases). Sequencing was performed on peripheral blood. CDR3 bases: TGTGCCAGCAGCCAAGGCCGGTGGGGGGACGCAGAATCGAGGGCGCAGTATTTT. It encodes CASSQGRWGDAESRAQYF.